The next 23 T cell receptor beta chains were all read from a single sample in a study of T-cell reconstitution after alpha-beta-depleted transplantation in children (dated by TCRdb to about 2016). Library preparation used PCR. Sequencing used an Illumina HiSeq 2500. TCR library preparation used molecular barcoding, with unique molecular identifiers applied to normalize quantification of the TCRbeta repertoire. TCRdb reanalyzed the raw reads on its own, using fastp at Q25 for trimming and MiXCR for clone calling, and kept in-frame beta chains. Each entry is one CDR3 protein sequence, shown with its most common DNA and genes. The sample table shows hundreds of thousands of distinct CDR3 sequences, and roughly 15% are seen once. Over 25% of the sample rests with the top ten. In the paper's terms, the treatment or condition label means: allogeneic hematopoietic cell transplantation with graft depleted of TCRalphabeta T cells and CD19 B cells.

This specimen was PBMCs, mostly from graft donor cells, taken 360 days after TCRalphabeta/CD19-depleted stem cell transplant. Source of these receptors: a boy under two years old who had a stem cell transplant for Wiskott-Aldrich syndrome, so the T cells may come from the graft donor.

The CDR3 region has the DNA TGTGCCAGCTCACCACGGGCGGGAGCTTTTCAAGAGACCCAGTACTTC. Translating gives CASSPRAGAFQETQYF. This chain links TRBV18 with TRBJ2-5; 7 bases fit TRBD2. The CDR3 length is 16 residues. CDR1 and CDR2 from the germline V gene are KGHSH and LQKENI. Germline trimming cut 1 base from V and 2 bases from J; bases unmatched to any gene: 7.

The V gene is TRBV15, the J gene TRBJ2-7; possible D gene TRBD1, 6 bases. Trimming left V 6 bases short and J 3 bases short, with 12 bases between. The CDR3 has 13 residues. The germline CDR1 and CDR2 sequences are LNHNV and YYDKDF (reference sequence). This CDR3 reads CATSSRGYYEQYF. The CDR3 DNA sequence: TGTGCCACCAGTAGCAGGGGTTACTACGAGCAGTACTTC.

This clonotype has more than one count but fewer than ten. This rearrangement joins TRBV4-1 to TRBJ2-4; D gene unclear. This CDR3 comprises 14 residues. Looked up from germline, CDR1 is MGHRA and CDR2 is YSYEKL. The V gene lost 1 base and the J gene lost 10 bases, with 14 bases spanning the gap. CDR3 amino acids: CASSQVQSQGIQYF. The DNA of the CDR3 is TGCGCCAGCAGCCAAGTGCAAAGTCAAGGAATTCAGTACTTC.

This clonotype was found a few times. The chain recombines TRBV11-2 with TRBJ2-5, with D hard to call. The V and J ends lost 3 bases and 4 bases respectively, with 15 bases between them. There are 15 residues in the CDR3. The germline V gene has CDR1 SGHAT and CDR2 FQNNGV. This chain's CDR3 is CASSFLAGWGETQYF. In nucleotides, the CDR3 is TGTGCCAGCAGCTTTCTGGCTGGCTGGGGAGAGACCCAGTACTTC.

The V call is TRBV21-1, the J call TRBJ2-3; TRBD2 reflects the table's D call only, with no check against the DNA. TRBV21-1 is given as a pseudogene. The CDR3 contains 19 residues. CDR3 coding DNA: TGTGCCAGCAGTGGAAGGAAAGGGGTAGCGGGAATCGGCACAGATACGCAGTATTTT. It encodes CASSGRKGVAGIGTDTQYF.

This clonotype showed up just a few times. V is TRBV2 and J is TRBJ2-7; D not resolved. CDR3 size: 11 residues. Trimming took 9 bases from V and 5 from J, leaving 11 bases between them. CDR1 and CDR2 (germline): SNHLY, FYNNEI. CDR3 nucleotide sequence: TGTGCCAGTGGGCTGAGAGACGAGCAGTACTTC. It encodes CASGLRDEQYF.

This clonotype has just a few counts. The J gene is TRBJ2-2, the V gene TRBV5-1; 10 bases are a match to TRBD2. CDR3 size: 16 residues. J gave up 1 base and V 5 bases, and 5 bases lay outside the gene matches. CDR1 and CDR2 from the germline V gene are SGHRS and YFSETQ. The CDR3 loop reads CASSGPSGRNTGELFF. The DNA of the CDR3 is TGCGCCAGCAGTGGGCCTAGCGGGAGGAACACCGGGGAGCTGTTTTTT.

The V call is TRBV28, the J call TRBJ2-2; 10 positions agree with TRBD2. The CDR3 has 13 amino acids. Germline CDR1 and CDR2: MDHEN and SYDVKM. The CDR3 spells CSAGTSVSGELFF. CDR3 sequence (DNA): TGTTCCGCCGGGACTAGCGTGAGCGGGGAGCTGTTTTTT.

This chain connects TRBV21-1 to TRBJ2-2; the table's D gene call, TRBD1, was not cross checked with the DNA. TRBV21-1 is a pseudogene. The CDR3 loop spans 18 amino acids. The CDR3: CASSKSSVTPTNTGELFF. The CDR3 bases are TGTGCCAGCAGCAAATCTTCTGTCACCCCCACGAACACCGGGGAGCTGTTTTTT.

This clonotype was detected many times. The CDR3 nucleotides read TGTGCCTGGAGCGCCACAGATACGCAGTATTTT. Its translation: CAWSATDTQYF. The rearrangement uses TRBV30 and TRBJ2-3; D is uncertain. The length of the CDR3 is 11 residues. The germline CDR1 and CDR2 sequences are GTSNPN and SVGIG (reference sequence). V shed 3 bases and J shed 2 bases, with 3 bases lying between them.

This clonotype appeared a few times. CDR3 DNA sequence: TGCAGCGTTTTGAGCGGCAATGAAAAACTGTTTTTT. It encodes CSVLSGNEKLFF. The rearrangement joins TRBV29-1 to TRBJ1-4; D is ambiguous. The CDR3 has 12 residues. Between the trimmed V and J ends, which lost 5 bases and 5 bases, there was a span of 9 bases. Germline V CDR1 and CDR2: SQVTM, ANQGSEA.

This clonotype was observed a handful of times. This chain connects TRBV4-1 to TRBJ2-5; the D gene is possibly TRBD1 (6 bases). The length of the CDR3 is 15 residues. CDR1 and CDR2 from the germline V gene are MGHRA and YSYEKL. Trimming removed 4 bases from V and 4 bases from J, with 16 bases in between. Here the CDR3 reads CASSPFTGRGETQYF. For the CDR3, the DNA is TGCGCCAGCAGCCCATTTACGGGCAGGGGAGAGACCCAGTACTTC.

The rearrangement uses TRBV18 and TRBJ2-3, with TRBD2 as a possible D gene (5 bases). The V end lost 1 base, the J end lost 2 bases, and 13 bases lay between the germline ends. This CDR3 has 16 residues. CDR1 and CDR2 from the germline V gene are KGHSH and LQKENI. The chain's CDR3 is CASSPLRGSYTDTQYF. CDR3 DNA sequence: TGTGCCAGCTCACCACTCCGGGGTTCCTACACAGATACGCAGTATTTT. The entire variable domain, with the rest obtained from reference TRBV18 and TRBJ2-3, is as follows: NAGVMQNPRHLVRRRGQEARLRCSPMKGHSHVYWYRQLPEEGLKFMVYLQKENIIDESGMPKERFSAEFPKEGPSILRIQQVVRGDSAAYFCASSPLRGSYTDTQYFGPGTRLTVL.

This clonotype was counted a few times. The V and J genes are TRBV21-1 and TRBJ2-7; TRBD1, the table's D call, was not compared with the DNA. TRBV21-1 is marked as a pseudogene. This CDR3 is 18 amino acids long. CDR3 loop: CASSGSTGVPDNHYEQYF. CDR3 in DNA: TGTGCCAGCAGCGGAAGTACAGGGGTCCCCGATAACCACTACGAGCAGTACTTC.

The CDR3 DNA reads as TGTGCCAGCAGAGGGGACAGGGGGCAAGAGACCCAGTACTTC. It translates to CASRGDRGQETQYF. The genes are TRBV12-3 or TRBV12-4 and TRBJ2-5, with TRBD1 identical over 11 bases. Trimming cost V 6 bases and J 2 bases; bases outside gene matches: 2. CDR3 length: 14 amino acids.

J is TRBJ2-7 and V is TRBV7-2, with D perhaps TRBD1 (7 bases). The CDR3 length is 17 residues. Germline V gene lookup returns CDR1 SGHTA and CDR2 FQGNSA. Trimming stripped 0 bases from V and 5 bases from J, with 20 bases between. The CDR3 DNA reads TGTGCCAGCAGCTTAGCGGAGGGACAGCAGAATAGGGACGAGCAGTACTTC. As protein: CASSLAEGQQNRDEQYF.

The CDR3, as DNA: TGTGCCAGCAGCCGAGATCCGGGACTAGCGACGAAGGGTGAGCAGTACTTC. It yields the protein CASSRDPGLATKGEQYF. The rearrangement uses TRBV6-1 and TRBJ2-7; 10 bases match TRBD2. V lost 6 bases to trimming and J lost 7 bases; unmatched junction nucleotides: 18. The CDR3 covers 17 residues. CDR1 and CDR2 from the germline V gene are MNHNS and SASEGT.

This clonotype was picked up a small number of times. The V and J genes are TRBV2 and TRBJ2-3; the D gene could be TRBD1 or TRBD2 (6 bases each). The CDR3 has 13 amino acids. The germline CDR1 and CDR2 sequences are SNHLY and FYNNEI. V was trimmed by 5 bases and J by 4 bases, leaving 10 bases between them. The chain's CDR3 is CASSRGDSDTQYF. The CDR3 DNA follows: TGTGCCAGCAGTAGGGGGGATTCAGATACGCAGTATTTT.

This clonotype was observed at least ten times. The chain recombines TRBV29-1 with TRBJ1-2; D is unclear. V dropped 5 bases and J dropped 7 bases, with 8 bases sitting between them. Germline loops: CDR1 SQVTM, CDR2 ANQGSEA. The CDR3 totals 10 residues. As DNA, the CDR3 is TGCAGCGTTCGAAACGGTGGCTACACCTTC. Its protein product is CSVRNGGYTF. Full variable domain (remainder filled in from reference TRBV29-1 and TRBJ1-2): SAVISQKPSRDICQRGTSLTIQCQVDSQVTMMFWYRQQPGQSLTLIATANQGSEATYESGFVIDKFPISRPNLTFSTLTVSNMSPEDSSIYLCSVRNGGYTFGSGTRLTVV.

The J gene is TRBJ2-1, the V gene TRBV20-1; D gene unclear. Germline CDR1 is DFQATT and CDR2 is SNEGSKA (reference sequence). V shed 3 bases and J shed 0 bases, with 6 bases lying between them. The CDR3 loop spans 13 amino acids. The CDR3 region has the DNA TGCAGTGCTAGTTGGAGCTCCTACAATGAGCAGTTCTTC. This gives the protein CSASWSSYNEQFF.

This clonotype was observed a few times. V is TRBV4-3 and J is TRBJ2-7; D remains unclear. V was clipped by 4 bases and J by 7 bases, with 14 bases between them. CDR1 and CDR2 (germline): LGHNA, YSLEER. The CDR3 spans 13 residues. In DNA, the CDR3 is TGCGCCAGCAGCCGGCGTCGGCTCTTGGAGCAGTACTTC. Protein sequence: CASSRRRLLEQYF.

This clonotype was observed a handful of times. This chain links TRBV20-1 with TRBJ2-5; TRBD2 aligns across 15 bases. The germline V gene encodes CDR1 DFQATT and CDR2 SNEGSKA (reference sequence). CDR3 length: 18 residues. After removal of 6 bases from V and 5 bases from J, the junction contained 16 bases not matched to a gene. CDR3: CSAIGTSGRLIERETQYF. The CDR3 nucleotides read TGCAGTGCCATTGGGACTAGCGGGAGGCTTATCGAGAGGGAGACCCAGTACTTC.

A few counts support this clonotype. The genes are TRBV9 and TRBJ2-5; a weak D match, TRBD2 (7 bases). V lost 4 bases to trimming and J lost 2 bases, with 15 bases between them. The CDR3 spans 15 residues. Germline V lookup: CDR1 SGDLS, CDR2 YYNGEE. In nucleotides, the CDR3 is TGTGCCAGCAGCTCGAGCGGGACACTTCAAGAGACCCAGTACTTC. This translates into CASSSSGTLQETQYF. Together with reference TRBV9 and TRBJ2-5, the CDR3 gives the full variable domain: DSGVTQTPKHLITATGQRVTLRCSPRSGDLSVYWYQQSLDQGLQFLIQYYNGEERAKGNILERFSAQQFPDLHSELNLSSLELGDSALYFCASSSSGTLQETQYFGPGTRLLVL.